This record looks at one T cell receptor (beta chain) sequence and its context. Assay: immunoSEQ multiplex PCR; the TCRdb copy retains only in-frame clones and omits some. The table shows 110,000 or so clones, with more than 65% occurring only once. These data belong to a study of blood T cell repertoires in COVID-19. Germline V gene lookup returns CDR1 LNHDA and CDR2 SQIVND (reference sequence). V was clipped by 6 bases and J by 5 bases; unmatched bases: 2. The CDR3 is made up of 13 amino acids. This receptor was identified in a woman of 80 years or more with active or convalescent COVID-19. Specimen: peripheral blood. The chain combines TRBV19 with TRBJ2-3, with 10 bases fitting TRBD2. The CDR3 region is CASRSSGRDTQYF. The CDR3 region has the DNA TGTGCCAGTAGGTCTAGCGGGAGAGATACGCAGTATTTT.